Listed here are 20 T cell receptor beta chains from one sample, sequenced in a study of blood T cell repertoires in COVID-19. Assay used: immunoSEQ multiplex PCR; TCRdb lists only in-frame clones, some missing. Altogether around 330,000 clones are present, around 85% being singletons, with the ten largest covering approximately 1.9%. Input material: PBMCs or T cells enriched from blood (not recorded which). The receptors stem from a woman between 25 and 40 years old who had been exposed to COVID-19.

The chain combines TRBV24-1 with TRBJ2-5, with TRBD1 as a possible D gene (5 bases). Germline CDR1 reads KGHDR; CDR2 reads SFDVKD. There are 15 residues in the CDR3. V was pared by 1 base and J by 5 bases, with 13 bases between. The CDR3 DNA sequence: TGTGCCACCAGTGATTTCTGGCTAGGGGCGGAGACCCAGTACTTC. It translates to CATSDFWLGAETQYF.

This chain uses TRBV3-1 (or the pseudogene TRBV3-2) with TRBJ1-6, with 8 positions matching TRBD1. The CDR3 sequence is 15 residues long. Germline values: CDR1 LGHDT, CDR2 YNNKEL (reference sequence). Trimming at V came to 4 bases and at J to 10 bases, leaving 9 bases not matched to a gene. DNA of the CDR3: TGTGCCAGCAGCCCCGACGGACAGGGCGGCTCACCCCTCCACTTT. This translates into CASSPDGQGGSPLHF.

The chain employs TRBV4-3 and TRBJ1-6; 8 nucleotides match TRBD1. From germline, CDR1 is LGHNA and CDR2 YSLEER. V shed 1 base, J shed 8 bases, and the junction held 4 bases outside the gene matches. This CDR3 is built from 15 residues. The CDR3 sequence: CASSQAHRGDSPLHF. The CDR3 DNA follows: TGCGCCAGCAGCCAAGCTCACAGGGGGGATTCACCCCTCCACTTT.

This chain links TRBV28 with TRBJ2-7; the D gene is possibly TRBD2 (5 bases). The CDR3 is 14 residues long. CDR1 and CDR2 (germline): MDHEN, SYDVKM. Trimming left V 4 bases short and J 0 bases short, with 10 bases between. The CDR3 region has the DNA TGTGCCAGCAGTTCTAGCTGGAGCTCCTACGAGCAGTACTTC. Its protein product is CASSSSWSSYEQYF.

The chain recombines TRBV27 with TRBJ1-2, with D possibly being TRBD1 (6 bases). Germline V gene data show CDR1 as MNHEY and CDR2 as SMNVEV (reference sequence). The V end lost 3 bases, the J end lost 0 bases, and 14 bases lay between the germline ends. There are 16 residues in the CDR3. The CDR3 DNA follows: TGTGCCAGCAGTTTTACCCGACAGGTTTCTAACTATGGCTACACCTTC. Translation gives CASSFTRQVSNYGYTF.

CDR3 DNA: TGTGCCAGCAGCTTACGAGGGAGAAGCACCGGGGAGCTGTTTTTT. It translates to CASSLRGRSTGELFF. This sequence joins TRBV7-2 and TRBJ2-2, with a possible D match to TRBD2 (5 bases). V lost 2 bases, J lost 4 bases, and 11 bases lay in between. CDR1 and CDR2 (germline): SGHTA, FQGNSA. This CDR3 is 15 amino acids long.

This chain connects TRBV27 to TRBJ2-1, with TRBD2 as a possible D gene (6 bases). The CDR3 totals 16 residues. Trimming left V 3 bases short and J 0 bases short, with 12 bases between. Germline CDR1 MNHEY, CDR2 SMNVEV (reference sequence). The CDR3 loop is CASSLGVGGSYNEQFF. The CDR3 bases are TGTGCCAGCAGTTTGGGAGTCGGGGGCTCCTACAATGAGCAGTTCTTC.

The rearrangement joins TRBV12-3 or TRBV12-4 to TRBJ2-7; D gene unclear. The CDR3 is 11 amino acids. Trimming took off 1 base at V and 5 bases at J, with 3 bases between the two ends. Written as DNA, the CDR3 is TGTGCCAGCAGTTTAGGGCACGAGCAGTACTTC. Its translation: CASSLGHEQYF.

The chain links TRBV28 to TRBJ1-5; 8 nucleotides match TRBD1. In germline, CDR1 is MDHEN, CDR2 SYDVKM. The ends lost 5 bases at V and 7 bases at J; junction bases unmatched: 4. This CDR3 comprises 13 residues. CDR3 in DNA: TGTGCCAGCAGTGACAGGGGCGGGCAGCCCCAGCATTTT. Translating gives CASSDRGGQPQHF.

The genes are TRBV6-5 and TRBJ1-4; D possibly corresponds to TRBD1 (5 bases). Germline loops: CDR1 MNHEY, CDR2 SVGAGI. V shed 10 bases and J shed 8 bases, with 20 bases lying between them. This CDR3 contains 14 residues. In DNA form, the CDR3 reads TGTGCCACCAAATCGGGGGAACTAGGGGAAAAACTGTTTTTT. It translates to CATKSGELGEKLFF.

The genes are TRBV7-9 and TRBJ2-5, with D tentatively TRBD1 (5 bases). From germline, CDR1 is SEHNR and CDR2 FQNEAQ (reference sequence). The CDR3 contains 14 residues. With 6 bases removed from V and 3 bases from J, the gap between germline ends came to 14 bases. The CDR3 nucleotides read TGTGCCAGCAGTTATAGGGGTCGGGAAGAGACCCAGTACTTC. Amino acid sequence: CASSYRGREETQYF.

V gene TRBV6-5 combines with J gene TRBJ1-6; D is unclear. The germline V and J ends were trimmed by 0 bases and 7 bases, with 7 bases remaining between them. Germline V gives CDR1 MNHEY, CDR2 SVGAGI. This CDR3 has 14 residues. The CDR3 coding sequence is TGTGCCAGCAGTTACTCTTCGGAGAATTCACCCCTCCACTTT. Protein: CASSYSSENSPLHF.

The chain is built from TRBV19 and TRBJ2-1; 8 bases match TRBD2. This CDR3 comprises 15 residues. V shed 6 bases and J 2 bases; nucleotides not matched to a gene: 6. Germline loops: CDR1 LNHDA, CDR2 SQIVND (reference sequence). In nucleotides, the CDR3 is TGTGCCAGTAGCCGGGGGGGTATTACCTACAATGAGCAGTTCTTC. This encodes CASSRGGITYNEQFF.

Only one count was recorded for this clone. The chain employs TRBV11-2 and TRBJ2-1, with 16 bases fitting TRBD2. The trim removed 5 bases at V and 9 bases at J, leaving 10 bases unmatched. Germline values: CDR1 SGHAT, CDR2 FQNNGV. This CDR3 comprises 17 residues. Here the CDR3 DNA reads TGTGCCAGCAGCAACGATCTAGGGACTAGCGGGAGGGCTGAGCAGTTCTTC. As protein: CASSNDLGTSGRAEQFF.

The chain uses TRBV4-1 and TRBJ2-2, with 10 bases identical to TRBD2. The CDR3 is made up of 18 amino acids. Germline loops: CDR1 MGHRA, CDR2 YSYEKL. J was trimmed by 0 bases and V by 3 bases; bases with no gene match: 7. CDR3 in amino acids: CASSHGLAATSNTGELFF. The CDR3 DNA reads TGCGCCAGCAGCCATGGACTAGCGGCGACCTCGAACACCGGGGAGCTGTTTTTT.

The chain joins TRBV19 to TRBJ2-5, with 13 positions matching TRBD2. Looked up from germline, CDR1 is LNHDA and CDR2 is SQIVND (reference sequence). With V trimmed by 5 bases and J by 4 bases, 10 bases remained unmatched. The CDR3 totals 17 residues. The CDR3 nucleotides are TGTGCCAGTAGTTTCCGGACTAGCGGGAGTACGTTAGAGACCCAGTACTTC. Translated, it gives CASSFRTSGSTLETQYF.

This sequence joins TRBV29-1 and TRBJ2-7, with 10 bases identical to TRBD1. Per germline, CDR1 SQVTM and CDR2 ANQGSEA. This CDR3 region has 16 residues. After removal of 3 bases from V and 4 bases from J, the junction contained 12 bases not matched to a gene. CDR3: CSVEEVLTGGKYEQYF. CDR3 nucleotides: TGCAGCGTTGAGGAGGTACTGACAGGGGGCAAATACGAGCAGTACTTC.

V and J are TRBV6-4 and TRBJ1-2, with D hard to call. Germline lookup yields CDR1 MRHNA and CDR2 SNTAGT. The CDR3 totals 15 residues. V was pared by 0 bases and J by 0 bases, with 8 bases between. This chain's CDR3 is CASSDSGSSNYGYTF. The CDR3 DNA follows: TGTGCCAGCAGTGACTCAGGGAGCTCTAACTATGGCTACACCTTC.

The V gene is TRBV28, the J gene TRBJ2-1; 11 bases are shared with TRBD1. The germline V gene has CDR1 MDHEN and CDR2 SYDVKM. This CDR3 region has 17 residues. J lost 5 bases, V lost 6 bases, and 12 bases had no gene match. CDR3 residues: CASRSPPGQGGNNEQFF. The CDR3 DNA reads as TGTGCCAGCAGGTCCCCCCCGGGACAGGGGGGTAACAATGAGCAGTTCTTC. The full variable domain, in which reference TRBV28 and TRBJ2-1 provide the parts outside the CDR3, is DVKVTQSSRYLVKRTGEKVFLECVQDMDHENMFWYRQDPGLGLRLIYFSYDVKMKEKGDIPEGYSVSREKKERFSLILESASTNQTSMYLCASRSPPGQGGNNEQFFGPGTRLTVL.

This chain links TRBV15 with TRBJ2-3; TRBD2 agrees at 11 bases. Trimming removed 7 bases from V and 5 bases from J; junction bases left unmatched: 8. This CDR3 spans 15 amino acids. Germline CDR1 is LNHNV and CDR2 is YYDKDF (reference sequence). The CDR3 bases are TGTGCCACCAACCGACTAGCGGGGTCCTTAGATACGCAGTATTTT. Its translation is CATNRLAGSLDTQYF.